This T cell receptor (beta chain) is drawn from a study of shared clonotypes between healthy human individuals. Germline V lookup: CDR1 SNHLY, CDR2 FYNNEI. The V end lost 6 bases, the J end lost 3 bases, and 11 bases lay between the germline ends. The CDR3 contains 14 residues. Findings of the study overall: Relative to clonotypes present in all four donors, those not shared had lower generation probabilities. Researchers found naive subsets generally carried larger estimated richness than memory subsets.

Generated by immunoSEQ multiplex PCR, the TCRdb table keeps only in-frame clones and is missing some. The repertoire holds around 2.1 million clones, with approximately 94% as singletons. The donor cohort consisted entirely of Caucasian adults residing in Nashville, Tennessee. Note on this clone: Its antigen is unidentified.

The gene calls are TRBV2 and TRBJ2-2; D may be TRBD2 (6 bases). This sequence originates from a man younger than 35 in good health. Sequences were obtained from naive CD4+ T cells sorted from blood. Described subset: CD45RA+ positively selected. CDR3 residues: CASRHPGDTGELFF. The CDR3 coding sequence is TGTGCCAGCAGGCATCCGGGGGACACCGGGGAGCTGTTTTTT.